These T cell receptor beta chains were read from a single sample in a study of CD8+ T cells in alopecia areata. The method was immunoSEQ multiplex PCR; TCRdb's version includes in-frame clones alone and lacks a portion of them. The data contain over 85,000 clones, just over 70% of them singletons. The source material was CD8+ T cells sorted from blood, sampled at week 44, from a patient treated with tofacitinib. The receptors were gathered from a human donor with alopecia areata. The conserved cysteine and the conserved F or W are not part of the CDR3 here. Fields, in order: V gene, CDR3 length, J gene, D gene, CDR3 protein. A D gene is named only where the DNA matches it firmly.

V: TRBV30
length: 16
J: TRBJ2-3
D: .
CDR3: AWSGEEGTGASTDTQY

V: TRBV4-3
length: 13
J: TRBJ2-3
D: .
CDR3: ASSQERPGTDTQY

V: TRBV6-6
length: 12
J: TRBJ2-7
D: .
CDR3: ASSYPGTYYEQY

V: TRBV19
length: 12
J: TRBJ1-1
D: .
CDR3: ASSLGGGHTEAF

V: TRBV5-5
length: 14
J: TRBJ2-5
D: .
CDR3: ASSLVGGEYGETQY

V: TRBV25-1
length: 10
J: TRBJ1-2
D: .
CDR3: ASSEGRYGYT

V: TRBV4-1
length: 11
J: TRBJ1-5
D: .
CDR3: ASSHGPGQPQH

V: TRBV10-3
length: 14
J: TRBJ2-7
D: .
CDR3: AISKTTRGRNYEQY

V: TRBV4-3
length: 13
J: TRBJ2-7
D: .
CDR3: ASSQHSDSTYEQY

V: TRBV9
length: 14
J: TRBJ2-5
D: TRBD1
CDR3: ASSDPQGTDQETQY

V: TRBV29-1
length: 12
J: TRBJ2-7
D: .
CDR3: SVAAGESSYEQY

V: TRBV30
length: 9
J: TRBJ1-1
D: .
CDR3: AWSEGPEAF

V: TRBV4-3
length: 15
J: TRBJ1-2
D: TRBD1
CDR3: ASSQEHRGEANYGYT

V: TRBV4-3
length: 12
J: TRBJ2-1
D: .
CDR3: ASSQVDENNEQF

V: TRBV7-8
length: 11
J: TRBJ2-2
D: .
CDR3: ASSLGNTGELF

V: TRBV2
length: 13
J: TRBJ1-1
D: TRBD1
CDR3: ASSDPRGPNTEAF

V: TRBV6-1
length: 9
J: TRBJ2-5
D: .
CDR3: ASSVGETQY